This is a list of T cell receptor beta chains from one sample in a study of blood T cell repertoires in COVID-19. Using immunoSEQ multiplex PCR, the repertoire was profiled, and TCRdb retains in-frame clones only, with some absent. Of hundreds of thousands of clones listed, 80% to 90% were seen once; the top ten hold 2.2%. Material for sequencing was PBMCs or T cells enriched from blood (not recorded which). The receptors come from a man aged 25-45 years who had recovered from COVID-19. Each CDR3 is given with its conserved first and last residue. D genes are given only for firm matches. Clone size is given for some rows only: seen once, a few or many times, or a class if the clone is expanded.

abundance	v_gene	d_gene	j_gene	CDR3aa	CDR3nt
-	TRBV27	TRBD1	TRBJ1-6	CASSWDRGSPLHF	TGTGCCAGCAGTTGGGACAGGGGTTCACCCCTCCACTTT
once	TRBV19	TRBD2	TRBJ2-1	CASSPLAGGFNEQFF	TGTGCCAGTAGCCCACTAGCGGGGGGCTTCAATGAGCAGTTCTTC
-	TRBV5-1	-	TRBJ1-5	CASSLDSSNQPQHF	TGCGCCAGCAGCTTGGACAGTAGCAATCAGCCCCAGCATTTT
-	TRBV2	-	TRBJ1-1	CASSLMAENTEAFF	TGTGCCAGCAGCCTAATGGCGGAGAACACTGAAGCTTTCTTT
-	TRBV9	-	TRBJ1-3	CASSSGAGNTIYF	TGTGCCAGCAGCTCGGGGGCTGGAAACACCATATATTTT
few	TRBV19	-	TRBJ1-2	CASSIPQQGSRGYTF	TGTGCCAGTAGTATCCCCCAACAGGGTTCTCGAGGCTACACCTTC
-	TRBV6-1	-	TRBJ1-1	CASSEAGGEAFF	TGTGCCAGCAGTGAAGCCGGGGGAGAAGCTTTCTTT
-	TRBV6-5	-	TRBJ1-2	CASSWTEFSGYTF	TGTGCCAGCAGTTGGACAGAATTTAGTGGCTACACCTTC
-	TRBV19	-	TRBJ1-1	CASSTGLNTEAFF	TGTGCCAGTAGTACAGGGCTGAACACTGAAGCTTTCTTT
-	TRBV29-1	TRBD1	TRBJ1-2	CSVEDVRGFGYTF	TGCAGCGTTGAAGACGTCAGGGGGTTCGGCTACACCTTC
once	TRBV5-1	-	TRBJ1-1	CASSLYKNTEAFF	TGCGCCAGCAGCTTGTACAAGAACACTGAAGCTTTCTTT
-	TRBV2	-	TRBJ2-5	CASSDRFGQETQYF	TGTGCCAGCAGTGATCGGTTTGGCCAAGAGACCCAGTACTTC
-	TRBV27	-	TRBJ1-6	CASSSRSSYNSPLHF	TGTGCCAGCAGTTCAAGGAGCTCCTATAATTCACCCCTCCACTTT
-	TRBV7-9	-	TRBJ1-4	CASSLVGEGNEKLFF	TGTGCCAGCAGCTTAGTAGGGGAAGGGAATGAAAAACTGTTTTTT
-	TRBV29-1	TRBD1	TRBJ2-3	CSVGQGTDTQYF	TGCAGCGTCGGACAGGGGACAGATACGCAGTATTTT
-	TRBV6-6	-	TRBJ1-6	CASSYSQGYNSPLHF	TGTGCCAGCAGTTACTCGCAGGGTTATAATTCACCCCTCCACTTT
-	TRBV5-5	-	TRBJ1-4	CASSQVFELEKLFF	TGTGCCAGCAGCCAGGTGTTTGAGCTTGAAAAACTGTTTTTT
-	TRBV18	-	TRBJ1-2	CASSPSGDGYTF	TGTGCCAGCTCACCATCCGGGGATGGCTACACCTTC
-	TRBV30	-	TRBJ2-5	CAWSVGVGHAETQYF	TGTGCCTGGAGTGTAGGGGTAGGCCATGCGGAGACCCAGTACTTC
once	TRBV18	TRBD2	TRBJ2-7	CASSPPGLAWGEQYF	TGTGCCAGCTCACCACCGGGACTAGCATGGGGCGAGCAGTACTTC
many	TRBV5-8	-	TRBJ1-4	CASSLLLGGGEKLFF	TGTGCCAGCAGCTTGTTGCTTGGGGGCGGGGAAAAACTGTTTTTT
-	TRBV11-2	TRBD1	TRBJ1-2	CASSNQGQEHRYGYTF	TGTGCCAGCAGCAACCAAGGACAGGAGCATCGGTATGGCTACACCTTC
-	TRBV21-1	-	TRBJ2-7	CASSTGLAGAYEQYF	TGTGCCAGCAGCACCGGACTAGCGGGGGCCTACGAGCAGTACTTC
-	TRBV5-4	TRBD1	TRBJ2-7	CASSAGQVGYEQYF	TGTGCCAGCAGCGCGGGACAGGTCGGTTACGAGCAGTACTTC
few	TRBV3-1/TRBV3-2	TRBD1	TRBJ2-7	CASSRTGFYEQYF	TGTGCCAGCAGCCGGACAGGGTTCTACGAGCAGTACTTC
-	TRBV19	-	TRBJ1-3	CASSSSGPGNTIYF	TGTGCCAGTAGTTCGAGTGGTCCTGGAAACACCATATATTTT
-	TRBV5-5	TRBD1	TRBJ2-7	CASSPSGTGNYEQYF	TGTGCCAGCAGCCCGTCGGGGACAGGGAACTACGAGCAGTACTTC
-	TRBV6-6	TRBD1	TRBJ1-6	CASSKTGQGGSPLHF	TGTGCCAGCAGCAAGACGGGACAGGGGGGTTCACCCCTCCACTTT
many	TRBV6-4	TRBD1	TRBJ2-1	CASSGGTGEYNEQFF	TGTGCCAGCAGTGGGGGGACAGGCGAATACAATGAGCAGTTCTTC
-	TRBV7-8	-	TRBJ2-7	CASSLAVGHEQYF	TGTGCCAGCAGCTTAGCGGTGGGCCACGAGCAGTACTTC
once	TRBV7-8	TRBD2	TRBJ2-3	CASSLGGLAGDTQYF	TGTGCCAGCAGCTTGGGTGGCCTAGCGGGGGACACGCAGTATTTT
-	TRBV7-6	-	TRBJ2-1	CASSSYPNSEQFF	TGTGCCAGCAGCTCCTACCCAAATAGTGAGCAGTTCTTC
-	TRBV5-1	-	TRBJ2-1	CASSLVGGYNEQFF	TGCGCCAGCAGCTTGGTCGGGGGATACAATGAGCAGTTCTTC
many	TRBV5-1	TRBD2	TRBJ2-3	CASSPNLAGPSTDTQYF	TGCGCCAGCAGCCCGAATTTAGCGGGGCCAAGCACAGATACGCAGTATTTT
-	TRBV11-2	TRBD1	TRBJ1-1	CASSFWTGNTEAFF	TGTGCCAGCAGCTTTTGGACAGGGAACACTGAAGCTTTCTTT
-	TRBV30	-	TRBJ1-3	CAWGLGNTIYF	TGTGCCTGGGGTCTTGGAAACACCATATATTTT
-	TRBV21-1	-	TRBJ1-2	CASSKRAARQVGDGYTF	TGTGCCAGCAGCAAAAGGGCGGCGAGACAGGTTGGTGACGGCTACACCTTC
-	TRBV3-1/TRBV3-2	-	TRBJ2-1	CASSQGQTAVNEQFF	TGTGCCAGCAGCCAAGGACAGACGGCGGTAAATGAGCAGTTCTTC
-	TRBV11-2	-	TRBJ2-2	CASSLGMAGGTGELFF	TGTGCCAGCAGCTTAGGGATGGCAGGGGGGACCGGGGAGCTGTTTTTT
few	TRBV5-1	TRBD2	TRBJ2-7	CASSLERGAYEQYF	TGCGCCAGCAGCTTGGAGCGGGGAGCCTACGAGCAGTACTTC
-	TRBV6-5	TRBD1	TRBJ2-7	CASSPSQGVGEQYF	TGTGCCAGCAGTCCCTCGCAGGGGGTGGGGGAGCAGTACTTC
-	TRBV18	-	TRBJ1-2	CASSPRDNNYGYTF	TGTGCCAGCTCACCCCGGGACAACAACTATGGCTACACCTTC
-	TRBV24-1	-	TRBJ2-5	CATSEAGLEETQYF	TGTGCCACCAGTGAGGCGGGACTCGAAGAGACCCAGTACTTC
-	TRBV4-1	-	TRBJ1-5	CASSPDRNTPYRKPQHF	TGCGCCAGCAGCCCAGACAGAAACACCCCGTACAGGAAGCCCCAGCATTTT
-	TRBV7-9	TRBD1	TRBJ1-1	CASSPGQGRSPPEAFF	TGTGCCAGCAGCCCAGGACAGGGTAGGTCCCCCCCCGAAGCTTTCTTT
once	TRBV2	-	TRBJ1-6	CASLIGVNSPLHF	TGTGCCAGCTTGATAGGGGTAAATTCACCCCTCCACTTT
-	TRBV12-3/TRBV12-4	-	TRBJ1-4	CASSLPGEKLFF	TGTGCCAGCAGTCTTCCGGGGGAAAAACTGTTTTTT
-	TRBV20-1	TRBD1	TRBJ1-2	CSAGGGYGYTF	TGCAGTGCAGGGGGCGGGTATGGCTACACCTTC
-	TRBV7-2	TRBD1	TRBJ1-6	CASSLHFPGTGYSPLHF	TGTGCCAGCAGCTTACATTTCCCCGGGACAGGGTATTCACCCCTCCACTTT
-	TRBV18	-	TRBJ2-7	CASSPGLSRYEQYF	TGTGCCAGCTCACCCGGACTATCGCGGTACGAGCAGTACTTC
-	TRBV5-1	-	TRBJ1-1	CASSLAQGRDTEAFF	TGCGCCAGCAGCTTGGCGCAGGGAAGGGACACTGAAGCTTTCTTT
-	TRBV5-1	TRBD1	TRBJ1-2	CASSLASGGSANYGYTF	TGCGCCAGCAGCTTGGCGTCAGGGGGGTCAGCTAACTATGGCTACACCTTC
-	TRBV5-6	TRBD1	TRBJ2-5	CASSPGQPRETQYF	TGTGCCAGCAGCCCGGGACAGCCACGGGAGACCCAGTACTTC
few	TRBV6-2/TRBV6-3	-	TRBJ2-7	CASSYSQGAYEQYF	TGTGCCAGCAGTTACTCCCAGGGCGCCTACGAGCAGTACTTC
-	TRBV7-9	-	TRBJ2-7	CASSLALSYEQYF	TGTGCCAGCAGCTTAGCGCTAAGCTACGAGCAGTACTTC
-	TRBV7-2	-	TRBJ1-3	CASSLRTASGNTIYF	TGTGCCAGCAGCCTTCGGACAGCTTCTGGAAACACCATATATTTT
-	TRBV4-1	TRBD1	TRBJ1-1	CASSLGTVGMNTEAFF	TGCGCCAGCAGCCTCGGGACAGTGGGGATGAACACTGAAGCTTTCTTT
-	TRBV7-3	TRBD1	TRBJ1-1	CASRRQGASTEAFF	TGTGCCAGCAGAAGACAGGGGGCGAGTACTGAAGCTTTCTTT
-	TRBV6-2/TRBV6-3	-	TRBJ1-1	CASSYLMFAGGFTEAFF	TGTGCCAGCAGTTACTTAATGTTTGCGGGGGGATTCACTGAAGCTTTCTTT
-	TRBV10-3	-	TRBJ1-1	CAISESGNTGGTEAFF	TGTGCCATCAGTGAGTCGGGAAATACGGGAGGGACTGAAGCTTTCTTT